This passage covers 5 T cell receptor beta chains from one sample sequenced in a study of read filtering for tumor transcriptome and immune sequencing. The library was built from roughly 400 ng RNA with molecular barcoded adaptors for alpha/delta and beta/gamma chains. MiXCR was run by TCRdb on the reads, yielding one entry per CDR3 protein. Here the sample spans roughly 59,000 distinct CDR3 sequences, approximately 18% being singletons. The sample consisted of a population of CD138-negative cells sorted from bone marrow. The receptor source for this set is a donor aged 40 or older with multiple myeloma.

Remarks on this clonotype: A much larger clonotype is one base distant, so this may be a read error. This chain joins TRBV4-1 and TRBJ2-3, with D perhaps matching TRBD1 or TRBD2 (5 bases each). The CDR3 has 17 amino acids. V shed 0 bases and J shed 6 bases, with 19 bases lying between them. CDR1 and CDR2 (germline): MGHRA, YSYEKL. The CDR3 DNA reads TGCGCCAGCAGCCAAGATCCGGGGCTCGTGGCGACTGATACGCAGTATTTT. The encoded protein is CASSQDPGLVATDTQYF.

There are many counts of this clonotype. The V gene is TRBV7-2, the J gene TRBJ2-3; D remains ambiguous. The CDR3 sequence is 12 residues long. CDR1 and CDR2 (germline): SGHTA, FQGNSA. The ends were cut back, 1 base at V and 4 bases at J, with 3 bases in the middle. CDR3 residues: CASSLGPDTQYF. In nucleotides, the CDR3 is TGTGCCAGCAGCTTAGGGCCAGATACGCAGTATTTT.

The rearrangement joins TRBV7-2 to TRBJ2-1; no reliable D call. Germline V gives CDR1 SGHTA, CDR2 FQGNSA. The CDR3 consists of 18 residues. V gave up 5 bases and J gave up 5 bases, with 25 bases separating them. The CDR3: CASSRHLVRLGTHNEQFF. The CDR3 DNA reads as TGTGCCAGCAGCCGCCATCTCGTCCGGTTAGGCACTCACAATGAGCAGTTCTTC.

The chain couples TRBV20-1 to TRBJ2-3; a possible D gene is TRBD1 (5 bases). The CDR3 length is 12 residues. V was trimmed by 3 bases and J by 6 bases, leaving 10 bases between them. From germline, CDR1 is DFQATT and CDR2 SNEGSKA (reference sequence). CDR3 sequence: CSARGPVDTQYF. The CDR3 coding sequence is TGCAGTGCTAGGGGGCCTGTGGATACGCAGTATTTT.

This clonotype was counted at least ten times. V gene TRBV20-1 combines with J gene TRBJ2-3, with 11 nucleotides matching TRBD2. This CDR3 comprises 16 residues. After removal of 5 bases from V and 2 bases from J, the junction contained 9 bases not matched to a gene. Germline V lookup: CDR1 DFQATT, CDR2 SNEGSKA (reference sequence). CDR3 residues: CSAGSTSGVFTDTQYF. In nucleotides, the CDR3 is TGCAGTGCTGGTTCGACTAGCGGGGTTTTCACAGATACGCAGTATTTT.